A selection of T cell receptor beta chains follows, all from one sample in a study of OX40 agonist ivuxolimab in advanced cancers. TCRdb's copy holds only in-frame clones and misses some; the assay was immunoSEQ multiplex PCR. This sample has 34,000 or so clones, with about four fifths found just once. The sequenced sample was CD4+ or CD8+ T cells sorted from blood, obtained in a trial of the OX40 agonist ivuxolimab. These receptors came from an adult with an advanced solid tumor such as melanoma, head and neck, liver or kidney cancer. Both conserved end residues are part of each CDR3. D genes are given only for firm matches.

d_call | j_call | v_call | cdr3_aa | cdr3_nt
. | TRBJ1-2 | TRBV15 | CATSRANYGYTF | TGTGCCACCAGCAGAGCAAACTATGGCTACACCTTC
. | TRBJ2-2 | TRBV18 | CASSPGRGNTGELFF | TGTGCCAGCTCACCCGGACGGGGGAACACCGGGGAGCTGTTTTTT
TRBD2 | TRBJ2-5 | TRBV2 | CARSPAGGGETQYF | TGTGCCAGGAGCCCAGCGGGGGGGGGAGAGACCCAGTACTTC
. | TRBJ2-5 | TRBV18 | CASSPRRETQYF | TGTGCCAGCTCACCCCGACGGGAGACCCAGTACTTC
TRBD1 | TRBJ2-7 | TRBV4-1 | CASSQNRGREQYF | TGCGCCAGCAGCCAAAACAGGGGTCGAGAGCAGTACTTC
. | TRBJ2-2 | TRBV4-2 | CASSQARALTYTGELFF | TGTGCCAGCAGCCAAGCCCGGGCCCTGACATACACCGGGGAGCTGTTTTTT
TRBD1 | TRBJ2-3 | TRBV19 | CASSDRDLADTQYF | TGTGCCAGTAGCGACAGGGATTTAGCAGATACGCAGTATTTT
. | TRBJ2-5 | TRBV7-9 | CASSPMVQETQYF | TGTGCCAGCAGCCCCATGGTCCAAGAGACCCAGTACTTC
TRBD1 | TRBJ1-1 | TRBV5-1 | CASSSTGTGSTEAFF | TGCGCCAGCAGCTCCACGGGGACAGGGAGCACTGAAGCTTTCTTT
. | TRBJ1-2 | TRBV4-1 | CASSQVGGSYGYTF | TGCGCCAGCAGCCAAGTCGGAGGGTCCTATGGCTACACCTTC
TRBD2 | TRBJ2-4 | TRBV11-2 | CASNPSSGGLKNIQYF | TGTGCCAGCAACCCCTCTAGCGGGGGACTCAAAAACATTCAGTACTTC
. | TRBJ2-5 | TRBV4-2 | CASSQELWGETQYF | TGTGCCAGCAGCCAAGAGCTTTGGGGGGAGACCCAGTACTTC
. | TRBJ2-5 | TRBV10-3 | CAIKKEGSWETQYF | TGTGCCATCAAAAAGGAGGGTAGTTGGGAGACCCAGTACTTC
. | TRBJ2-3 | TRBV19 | CASSIGRHTDTQYF | TGTGCCAGTAGTATAGGGCGTCACACAGATACGCAGTATTTT
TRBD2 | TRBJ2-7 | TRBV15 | CATSRDSRRGDHYEQYF | TGTGCCACCAGCAGAGATTCACGGCGGGGGGACCACTACGAGCAGTACTTC